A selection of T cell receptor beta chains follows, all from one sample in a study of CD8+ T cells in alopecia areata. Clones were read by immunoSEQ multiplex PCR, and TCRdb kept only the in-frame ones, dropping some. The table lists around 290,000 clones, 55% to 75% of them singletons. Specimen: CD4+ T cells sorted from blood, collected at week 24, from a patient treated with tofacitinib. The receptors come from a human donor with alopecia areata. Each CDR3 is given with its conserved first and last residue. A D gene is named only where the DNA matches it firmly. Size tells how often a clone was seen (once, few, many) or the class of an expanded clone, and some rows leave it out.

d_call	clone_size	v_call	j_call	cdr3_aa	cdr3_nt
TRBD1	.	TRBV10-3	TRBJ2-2	CAISESRDRVTGELFF	TGTGCCATCAGTGAGTCCCGGGACAGGGTTACCGGGGAGCTGTTTTTT
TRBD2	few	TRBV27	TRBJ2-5	CASSHGGARETQYF	TGTGCCAGCAGCCACGGGGGGGCCCGAGAGACCCAGTACTTC
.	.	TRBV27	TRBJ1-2	CASSLSTDYGYTF	TGTGCCAGCAGTTTATCTACGGACTATGGCTACACCTTC
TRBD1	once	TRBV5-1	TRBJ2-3	CASSPGQDTDTQYF	TGCGCCAGCAGCCCCGGACAGGACACAGATACGCAGTATTTT
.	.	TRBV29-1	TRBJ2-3	CSVEDPRHTDTQYF	TGCAGCGTTGAAGATCCCAGGCACACAGATACGCAGTATTTT
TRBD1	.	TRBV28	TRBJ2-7	CASTAPGQGAYEQYF	TGTGCCAGCACCGCCCCGGGACAGGGTGCCTACGAGCAGTACTTC
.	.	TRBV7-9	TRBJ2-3	CASGTGVWDTQYF	TGTGCCAGCGGGACCGGCGTCTGGGATACGCAGTATTTT
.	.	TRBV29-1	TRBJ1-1	CSSPPAFF	TGCAGTTCCCCCCCAGCTTTCTTT
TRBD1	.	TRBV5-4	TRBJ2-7	CASSLSPGQLYEQYF	TGTGCCAGCAGCTTGTCTCCGGGACAGCTCTACGAGCAGTACTTC
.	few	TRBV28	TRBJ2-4	CASSLYRKYF	TGTGCCAGCAGTTTATACAGAAAGTACTTC
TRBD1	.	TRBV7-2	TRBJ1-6	CASSFYRDRFHSPLHF	TGTGCCAGCAGCTTCTACCGGGACAGGTTCCATTCACCCCTCCACTTT
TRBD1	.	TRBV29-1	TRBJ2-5	CSVGTGGRETQYF	TGCAGCGTGGGGACAGGAGGCCGGGAGACCCAGTACTTC
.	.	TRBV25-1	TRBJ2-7	CASSAMNEQYF	TGTGCCAGCAGTGCAATGAACGAGCAGTACTTC
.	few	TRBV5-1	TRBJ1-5	CASSPTSELHQPQHF	TGCGCCAGCAGCCCGACGAGTGAGCTCCATCAGCCCCAGCATTTT
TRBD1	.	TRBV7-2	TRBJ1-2	CASSRGQGNGYTF	TGTGCCAGCAGTCGGGGACAGGGGAATGGCTACACCTTC
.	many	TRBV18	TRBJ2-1	CASSSRRDNEQFF	TGTGCCAGCTCATCACGGAGGGACAATGAGCAGTTCTTC